This T cell receptor (beta chain) was found in a study of shared clonotypes between healthy human individuals. General study results and limits: Estimated richness was generally greater in naive than memory subsets.

The CDR3 consists of 14 residues. Germline CDR1 and CDR2: SEHNR and FQNEAQ (reference sequence). Trimming stripped 5 bases from V and 2 bases from J, with 12 bases between. Investigators spread the genomic DNA of each subset evenly over several immunoSEQ plates. Clones were sequenced by immunoSEQ multiplex PCR, and TCRdb holds only the in-frame ones, with some missing. Among about 590,000 clones listed, roughly 96% were seen once. CD8 cells classed as naive were CD45RO-negative and positively selected for CCR7, excluding terminally differentiated effector memory CD45RA+ cells. Regarding this clone: Its matching antigen is unknown.

The chain recombines TRBV7-9 with TRBJ2-5; D might be TRBD1 (5 bases). The sequence derives from a woman in her twenties or thirties in good health. The specimen sequenced was naive CD8+ T cells sorted from blood. The CDR3 protein is CASSLSTAQETQYF. In DNA form, the CDR3 reads TGTGCCAGCAGCCTATCGACAGCACAAGAGACCCAGTACTTC.